These 17 T cell receptor beta chains were all obtained from the same sample, sequenced in a study of T cells in women clearing cervical HPV infection. Produced via immunoSEQ multiplex PCR; TCRdb's table is partial and in-frame only. Recorded for this sample: 25,000 to 35,000 clones. Sequenced sample: blood buffy coat. Receptors were obtained from a woman aged 18-70 years with a cervical HPV16 infection that either progressed to CIN3+ or cleared (not recorded which).

Comment on this clone: The read ends 3 residues early relative to the CDR3; the germline J gene fills the gap. The rearrangement uses TRBV7-9 and TRBJ2-2; D might be TRBD1 (6 bases). Germline CDR1 reads SEHNR; CDR2 reads FQNEAQ (reference sequence). This CDR3 comprises 15 residues. V was trimmed by 4 bases and J by 4 bases, leaving 13 bases between them. The DNA read from the CDR3 is TGTGCCAGCAGCTCTAGGGGACATCGCACCGGGGAG. This encodes CASSSRGHRTGE. The entire CDR3 is CASSSRGHRTGELFF. Looking up the rest from reference TRBV7-9 and TRBJ2-2 gives the full variable domain: DTGVSQNPRHKITKRGQNVTFRCDPISEHNRLYWYRQTLGQGPEFLTYFQNEAQLEKSRLLSDRFSAERPKGSFSTLEIQRTEQGDSAMYLCASSSRGHRTGELFFGEGSRLTVL.

Turning to this clone: From the germline J gene comes the end of the CDR3, since the read stops 3 residues before it. The V gene is TRBV7-9, the J gene TRBJ1-1; the D is unclear. The CDR3 sequence is 14 residues long. The V gene's germline CDR1 is SEHNR and CDR2 FQNEAQ (reference sequence). The CDR3 reads CASSETSLQETAFF. The covered CDR3 bases are TGTGCCAGCAGCGAGACAAGTCTCCAAGAGACA.

In regard to this clone: Read coverage stops 3 residues before the CDR3 terminus; the germline J gene supplies the remainder. The chain employs TRBV7-8 and TRBJ2-7, with D possibly TRBD1 on 6 matching bases. CDR3 length: 13 amino acids. Germline V gene lookup returns CDR1 SGHVS and CDR2 FQNEAQ. Trimming removed 5 bases at V and 6 bases at J, with 14 bases between. Partial CDR3 DNA: TGTGCCAGCAGCATGCAACAGGGAATCGAG. Its protein is CASSMQQGIE. The whole CDR3 sequence is CASSMQQGIEQYF.

Comment on this clone: The read is 3 residues too short to cover the CDR3 end, so that end is filled in from the germline J gene. The rearrangement uses TRBV18 and TRBJ2-5; D is unresolved. CDR3 length equals 18 residues. Germline V CDR1 and CDR2: KGHSH, LQKENI. V was trimmed by 0 bases and J by 0 bases, leaving 17 bases between them. The DNA read from the CDR3 is TGTGCCAGCTCACCACCCTTAATTGAGGCCGGGTACCAAGAGACC. Protein product: CASSPPLIEAGYQET. The CDR3 reads in full as CASSPPLIEAGYQETQYF.

On this clone: The read gets to within 3 residues of the CDR3 end, and the germline J gene fills in the rest. The chain has TRBV19 and TRBJ1-2; D call uncertain. V dropped 3 bases and J dropped 1 base, with 12 bases sitting between them. The germline V gene has CDR1 LNHDA and CDR2 SQIVND (reference sequence). CDR3 length: 15 amino acids. The CDR3 DNA, read in part, is TGTGCCAGTAGTATGCCCATCACGGGTAACTATGGC. Protein: CASSMPITGNYG. The CDR3 as a whole reads CASSMPITGNYGYTF.

Regarding this clone: The read is 3 residues too short to cover the CDR3 end, so that end is filled in from the germline J gene. This rearrangement joins TRBV11-1 to TRBJ2-3, with unresolved D. Germline assignment: CDR1 SGHAT and CDR2 FQDESV (reference sequence). V was pared by 5 bases and J by 3 bases, with 12 bases between. This CDR3 has 14 amino acids. CDR3: CASSPPQATDTQYF. The covered CDR3 bases are TGTGCCAGCAGCCCCCCCCAAGCGACAGATACG.

Comment on this clone: Coverage ceases 3 residues before the CDR3 finishes, and the germline J gene fills in the end. The chain joins TRBV30 to TRBJ2-7; perhaps TRBD1 as D (5 bases). This CDR3 region has 11 residues. V lost 2 bases and J 3 bases, leaving 5 bases between the germline ends. Germline lookup yields CDR1 GTSNPN and CDR2 SVGIG (reference sequence). CDR3 sequence: CAWSRGYEQYF. The CDR3 bases that were read are TGTGCCTGGAGTAGGGGCTACGAG.

For this clone: The read falls 3 residues short of the CDR3 end, and the missing part is taken from the germline J gene. The chain combines TRBV12-3 or TRBV12-4 with TRBJ1-4; D is possibly TRBD1 (5 bases). The CDR3 runs 15 residues. Trimming shortened V by 5 bases and J by 7 bases, and 17 bases separated the two germline ends. The CDR3 DNA, read in part, is TGTGCCAGCAGTGCACAGACAGTTTTAGGTGAAAAA. This translates into CASSAQTVLGEK. The entire CDR3 is CASSAQTVLGEKLFF.

Turning to this clone: With the read ending 3 residues before the CDR3 end, the germline J gene is used to fill in that end. The chain recombines TRBV29-1 with TRBJ2-1; D is unresolved. CDR3 length: 13 residues. Trimming shortened V by 0 bases and J by 8 bases, and 11 bases separated the two germline ends. Looked up from germline, CDR1 is SQVTM and CDR2 is ANQGSEA. CDR3 bases read: TGCAGCGTTGAAGACACGAAGAACTATGAG. Amino acid sequence: CSVEDTKNYE. The whole CDR3 protein reads CSVEDTKNYEQFF.

Comment on this clone: The CDR3 goes on 3 residues after the read ends, and that part is filled in from the germline J gene. The V call is TRBV12-3 or TRBV12-4, the J call TRBJ2-2, with D tentatively TRBD1 (6 bases). The V end lost 3 bases, the J end lost 3 bases, and 8 bases lay between the germline ends. The CDR3 has 14 residues. The sequenced part of the CDR3 DNA is TGTGCCAGCAGTTTTTACAGGGACACCGGGGAG. Its translation is CASSFYRDTGE. The entire CDR3 protein reads CASSFYRDTGELFF.

Comment on this clone: The sequence runs out 3 residues before the end of the CDR3; the remainder is reconstructed from the germline J gene. V and J are TRBV20-1 and TRBJ2-5; 9 bases are a match to TRBD2. The CDR3 has 15 residues. The V segment lost 0 bases and the J segment 5 bases; nucleotides outside the gene matches: 7. Germline assignment: CDR1 DFQATT and CDR2 SNEGSKA (reference sequence). The CDR3 DNA, read in part, is TGCAGTGCTAGAGATGATAGCGGGAGATGGGAGACC. This gives the protein CSARDDSGRWET. The CDR3 reads in full as CSARDDSGRWETQYF.

Comments on this clone: The sequence runs out 3 residues before the end of the CDR3; the remainder is reconstructed from the germline J gene. The gene calls are TRBV7-2 and TRBJ2-2; maybe TRBD1 (6 bases). The CDR3 has 16 amino acids. V shed 0 bases and J shed 4 bases, with 12 bases lying between them. Germline CDR1 reads SGHTA; CDR2 reads FQGNSA. The CDR3 region is CASSLAFGGATGELFF. CDR3 DNA, as far as it was read: TGTGCCAGCAGCTTAGCATTTGGGGGCGCCACCGGGGAG.

Remarks on this clone: The read finishes 3 residues shy of the CDR3 end, and the germline J gene is used to complete it. J is TRBJ2-7 and V is TRBV7-2, with no clear D. Germline V CDR1 and CDR2: SGHTA, FQGNSA. V was cut by 2 bases and J by 3 bases, with 5 bases left in between. The CDR3 has 12 amino acids. CDR3 residues: CASSLSRYEQYF. CDR3 bases read: TGTGCCAGCAGCTTATCCCGCTACGAG.

A note on this clone: The CDR3 is cut off 3 residues early in the read; its end comes from the germline J gene. The chain combines TRBV2 with TRBJ1-2, with 8 nucleotides matching TRBD1. Per germline, CDR1 SNHLY and CDR2 FYNNEI. The CDR3 contains 13 residues. Incomplete CDR3 DNA: TGTGCCAGCAGTGAGGACAGGGTGGGTGAC. Its translation: CASSEDRVGD. The CDR3, in full, reads CASSEDRVGDYTF.

About this clone itself: Coverage ceases 3 residues before the CDR3 finishes, and the germline J gene fills in the end. The chain recombines TRBV7-2 with TRBJ2-2; no clear D gene. This CDR3 region has 13 residues. Germline CDR1 is SGHTA and CDR2 is FQGNSA. Trimming shortened V by 3 bases and J by 3 bases, and 5 bases separated the two germline ends. The sequenced CDR3 bases are TGTGCCAGCAGCTTTAAATACACCGGGGAG. It codes for CASSFKYTGE. The entire CDR3 sequence reads CASSFKYTGELFF. Using reference TRBV7-2 and TRBJ2-2 for the parts outside the CDR3, the full variable domain is GAGVSQSPSNKVTEKGKDVELRCDPISGHTALYWYRQSLGQGLEFLIYFQGNSAPDKSGLPSDRFSAERTGGSVSTLTIQRTQQEDSAVYLCASSFKYTGELFFGEGSRLTVL.

To note about this clone: The CDR3 extends 3 residues past the end of the read, so its final part is completed from the germline J gene. The gene calls are TRBV7-9 and TRBJ2-2; D gene unclear. Germline CDR1 reads SEHNR; CDR2 reads FQNEAQ (reference sequence). This CDR3 has 15 residues. Trimming cost V 5 bases and J 0 bases, with 10 bases left between them. The CDR3 DNA, read in part, is TGTGCCAGCAGCCAAAGGTCTTCGAACACCGGGGAG. Encoded protein: CASSQRSSNTGE. The full CDR3 protein reads CASSQRSSNTGELFF. Full variable domain (rest looked up from reference TRBV7-9 and TRBJ2-2): DTGVSQNPRHKITKRGQNVTFRCDPISEHNRLYWYRQTLGQGPEFLTYFQNEAQLEKSRLLSDRFSAERPKGSFSTLEIQRTEQGDSAMYLCASSQRSSNTGELFFGEGSRLTVL.

The CDR3 sequence: CASSLWTGTDTQYF. The CDR3 bases that were read are TGTGCCAGCAGCTTATGGACGGGGACAGATACG. The chain uses TRBV7-6 and TRBJ2-3; D possibly corresponds to TRBD2 (5 bases). The read terminates 3 residues before the CDR3 end, so the remaining end is supplied by the germline J gene. V was shortened by 2 bases and J by 3 bases, with 9 bases between the two germline ends. Germline V gives CDR1 SGHVS, CDR2 FNYEAQ. The CDR3 runs to 14 residues.